This T cell receptor (beta chain) was captured by sequencing in a study of T-cell memory formation after mild COVID-19. At the level of the study: TCR clusters were mostly confined to one donor each. Study findings and constraints: CD4+ contracting clones were found mainly in CM and EM, and CD8+ ones in EMRA. The second-wave clones peaking on day 37 were not confirmed as SARS-CoV-2-specific. Within pre-infection memory, some responding clones were found, suggesting cross-reactive memory joined.

The sample holds a few counts of this clonotype. Its antigen is undetermined. TCRdb reprocessed the 5' RACE reads via MiXCR and lists one record per CDR3 protein. The data show 250,000 to 300,000 distinct CDR3 sequences, 8% to 9% seen once. J lost 3 bases, V lost 6 bases, and 8 bases had no gene match. There are 15 residues in the CDR3. The germline gives CDR1 KGHDR, CDR2 SFDVKD. The rearrangement links TRBV24-1 to TRBJ2-3; TRBD2 matches 7 bases. Sequenced material: PBMCs or a T cell subset sorted from them (not recorded which). The sequence derives from a man between 18 and 29 years old who had mild COVID-19 (a few samples of this study predate the infection). Cell type and time point are not known. The DNA of the CDR3 is TGTGCCACCAGTCCGGGAGCGGGGCGTACAGATACGCAGTATTTT. Translation gives CATSPGAGRTDTQYF.